The sample holds one count of the clone carrying this TCR beta chain. The antigen remains unidentified. The CDR3 spans 15 residues. The germline gives CDR1 SGDLS, CDR2 YYNGEE. J was trimmed by 8 bases and V by 0 bases; bases with no gene match: 5. PCR involved 60 Vbeta and 13 Jbeta primers. As processed by the authors: Unique TCR beta chains numbered roughly 83 million in a later analysis, with some 9.9 million shared. The assay was immunoSEQ multiplex PCR, and TCRdb's table has in-frame clones only and misses some. V and J calls and clone size follow that table, whereas D and trimming were derived from the DNA. The table has about 180,000 clones, just over 75% seen once. This entry belongs to a study of cytomegalovirus exposure and HLA in healthy donors. Overall study: HLA-typed donors were the source of approximately 86 million unique TCRs held in an early data release. Regarding the study as a whole: Researchers reported in a later analysis that a missense DCLRE1C variant was tied to TCR beta V- and J-gene trimming. Across donors, presence/absence analyses took sequencing depth to be roughly uniform.

V and J are TRBV9 and TRBJ1-3; 10 positions agree with TRBD1. The sequence came from a woman in her sixties or seventies in good health and CMV-seropositive. The sample taken for sequencing was PBMCs. In DNA form, the CDR3 reads TGTGCCAGCAGCGTAGGAGGGACAGGGGCGTACACCATATATTTT. Its protein product is CASSVGGTGAYTIYF.